This T cell receptor (beta chain) was captured in a study of blood T cell repertoires in COVID-19. V lost 1 base to trimming and J lost 1 base; unmatched junction nucleotides: 4. CDR1 and CDR2 (germline): KGHSH, LQKENI. The CDR3 contains 17 residues. The authors' processing: Quantification of nucleated cells was approximated via reference gene primer amplification. The assay was immunoSEQ multiplex PCR, and TCRdb's table has in-frame clones only and misses some. The V and J calls and the clone size are those of that table, but D and trimming were determined from the DNA. The sample holds about 240,000 clones, about 90% seen once.

The chain recombines TRBV18 with TRBJ2-2, with TRBD1 matching 9 bases. This TCR derives from a middle-aged woman with acute COVID-19. Sequenced input: PBMCs or T cells enriched from blood (not recorded which). CDR3 sequence: CASSPRGTGKNTGELFF. For the CDR3, the DNA is TGTGCCAGCTCACCACGTGGGACAGGGAAGAACACCGGGGAGCTGTTTTTT.